This TCR beta chain appears in the sequencing data of a study of T cell responses to AZD1222 COVID-19 vaccine. The CDR3 has 15 amino acids. V was pared by 2 bases and J by 0 bases, with 8 bases between. Germline loops: CDR1 LNHDA, CDR2 SQIVND (reference sequence). This clone was observed a single time. Antigen unknown. Study results and caveats: Repertoire sampling happened only post peak T cell response.

TCRdb's table, derived via immunoSEQ multiplex PCR, lists solely in-frame clones and lacks some. The sample holds about 150,000 clones, 75% to 90% seen once. The sequences come from peripheral blood, collected on day 0 of MenACWY control vaccination. The V and J genes are TRBV19 and TRBJ1-3; D uncertain. This receptor was identified in an adult in good health. CDR3 amino acids: CASSITQLSGNTIYF. The CDR3 DNA sequence: TGTGCCAGTAGTATAACACAACTCTCTGGAAACACCATATATTTT.